Listed below are T cell receptor beta chains from one sample, sequenced in a study of T-cell memory formation after mild COVID-19. TCRdb analysed the 5' RACE reads with MiXCR anew, one entry per CDR3 protein. The data show 250,000 or so distinct CDR3 sequences, about a sixth seen once. The source material was PBMCs or a T cell subset sorted from them (not recorded which). The origin of the receptors is a man between 18 and 35 years old who had mild COVID-19 (a few samples of this study predate the infection). Cell type and time point are not known. The CDR3 runs from the conserved cysteine through the conserved F or W. Each record gives: V gene, J gene, clone size, CDR3 protein. Expanded clones are given a class, and other clones once, few, many or no size at all.

>TRBV6-2/TRBV6-3|TRBJ2-1|few
CASSRTALGYNEQFF
>TRBV7-2|TRBJ2-1|few
CARALSVADYNEQFF
>TRBV12-3/TRBV12-4|TRBJ2-7|-
CASTATLAAYEQYF
>TRBV4-1|TRBJ2-2|-
CASSQRVAGGPTGELFF
>TRBV6-6|TRBJ1-1|-
CASRLGTVNTEAFF
>TRBV5-6|TRBJ2-3|-
CASSRTSGGAGADTQYF
>TRBV9|TRBJ2-7|-
CASSVQGLGYEQYF
>TRBV28|TRBJ1-3|-
CASSSPGGSGNTIYF
>TRBV20-1|TRBJ2-5|few
CSPGYPGETQYF
>TRBV7-9|TRBJ1-6|-
CASSPDRGPYNSPLHF
>TRBV4-2|TRBJ2-7|-
CASSQIKAREADEQYF
>TRBV7-9|TRBJ1-2|few
CASSPLGQPLVYGYTF
>TRBV6-4|TRBJ1-3|few
CASSVGPGNTIYF
>TRBV4-1|TRBJ2-3|-
CASSQEVTGGVDTQYF
>TRBV10-3|TRBJ2-3|-
CAINEGGSGDTQYF
>TRBV29-1|TRBJ1-1|-
CSVLPGLNTEAFF
>TRBV5-1|TRBJ2-3|few
CASSLAPSGGDTQYF
>TRBV5-1|TRBJ2-1|many
CASSLRTDYNEQFF
>TRBV11-2|TRBJ2-5|few
CASSLGVSMETQYF
>TRBV7-2|TRBJ2-3|many
CASSFTGYTDTQYF
>TRBV6-4|TRBJ2-3|-
CASSLRLGERTDTQYF
>TRBV11-2|TRBJ1-2|few
CASSWAHAGDNYGYTF
>TRBV7-6|TRBJ2-5|-
CASSSHFKEVVNF
>TRBV11-2|TRBJ2-5|-
CASSPGSRGRETQYF
>TRBV5-1|TRBJ1-2|few
CASSPRRQKYGYTF
>TRBV28|TRBJ1-1|few
CASSSANTEAFF
>TRBV4-3|TRBJ2-5|many
CASSQGLALETQYF
>TRBV5-1|TRBJ2-2|few
CASSLPRDRGDTGELFF
>TRBV6-5|TRBJ1-1|few
CASSKTGVGTEAFF
>TRBV7-2|TRBJ2-5|few
CASSRTPGLETQYF
>TRBV5-1|TRBJ2-2|-
CASSSRQGTGGELFF
>TRBV12-3/TRBV12-4|TRBJ1-2|-
CASSRDRGQGYGYTF
>TRBV6-5|TRBJ2-2|-
CASSTPFGGELFF
>TRBV7-9|TRBJ2-1|-
CASGAGLVSDEQFF
>TRBV4-1|TRBJ1-2|few
CASNPTTAENYGYTF
>TRBV7-9|TRBJ1-6|once
CASSLGDRGPSPLHF
>TRBV12-3/TRBV12-4|TRBJ2-1|few
CASNGDLYNEQFF
>TRBV10-3|TRBJ1-1|-
CAISGWMNTEAFF
>TRBV6-4|TRBJ2-3|many
CASSDEGGAADTQYF
>TRBV20-1|TRBJ2-5|few
CSAFERGYQETQYF
>TRBV6-5|TRBJ1-2|few
CASSSWDTGLYGYTF
>TRBV4-1|TRBJ1-4|-
CASSQGDREKLFF
>TRBV20-1|TRBJ2-5|few
CSAAPAGWRQETQYF
>TRBV12-3/TRBV12-4|TRBJ2-3|few
CASSLVGGTVYF
>TRBV12-3/TRBV12-4|TRBJ2-3|-
CASSLGTDGSFLQYF
>TRBV6-2/TRBV6-3|TRBJ2-2|few
CASSPTGYVGELFF
>TRBV6-1|TRBJ1-2|-
CASRTTGVGYTF
>TRBV4-1|TRBJ2-1|-
CASSQSIGEQFF
>TRBV7-8|TRBJ2-3|-
CASSDATQYF
>TRBV19|TRBJ2-1|-
CASSSRDFIGEFF
>TRBV10-3|TRBJ2-5|many
CAISVGGTEQETQYF